This T cell receptor beta chain was identified in a study of shared T cell receptors in the human thymus. CDR1 MGHRA and CDR2 YSYEKL come from the germline V gene. The CDR3 has 17 residues. Trimming at V came to 3 bases and at J to 6 bases, leaving 9 bases not matched to a gene. Data came from immunoSEQ multiplex PCR; TCRdb stores just in-frame clones and leaves some out. Of some 720,000 clones listed, 85% to 90% are singletons. The sample was also linked to a second study, of human thymus T cells. As that report states: The sample donors, healthy Finnish infants, were having corrective surgery for congenital heart defects. Thymic samples were excised during corrective heart operations. Apparent bias marked the V and J gene usage of thymic and blood repertoires. Related research found strongly overlapping thymic repertoires in unrelated individuals.

The sequenced material came from thymocytes. The sequence derives from a boy younger than two with a congenital heart defect. V and J are TRBV4-1 and TRBJ2-2; 11 bases match TRBD2. The CDR3 DNA reads as TGCGCCAGCAGCCAGTCCGGGACTAGCGGCACACCCGGGGAGCTGTTTTTT. It encodes CASSQSGTSGTPGELFF.